This TCR beta chain was captured by sequencing in a study of OX40 agonist ivuxolimab in advanced cancers. Clones were sequenced by immunoSEQ multiplex PCR, and TCRdb holds only the in-frame ones, with some missing. The table has tens of thousands of clones, about 88% seen once. Looked up from germline, CDR1 is SGHRS and CDR2 is YFSETQ. CDR3 length equals 20 residues. The V gene end was trimmed by 1 base and the J gene end by 2 bases; junction bases not matched to a gene: 14. Sample: CD4+ or CD8+ T cells sorted from blood, taken in a trial of the OX40 agonist ivuxolimab. The clonotype originates from an adult with an advanced solid tumor such as melanoma, head and neck, liver or kidney cancer. The chain carries TRBV5-1 and TRBJ2-3; 12 bases are shared with TRBD1. The CDR3 DNA is TGCGCCAGCAGCTTGAGAAACCGGGACAGGGGGCAACCTCCCACAGATACGCAGTATTTT. Translating it yields CASSLRNRDRGQPPTDTQYF.